Included here is one T cell receptor beta chain sequence, with context. This specimen comes from a study of identical twins. A universal primer site came from template switching; cDNA carried unique molecular identifiers. TCRdb used MiXCR to reprocess the 5' RACE reads, holding one entry per CDR3 protein. The table shows approximately 230,000 distinct CDR3 sequences, with roughly an eighth occurring only once. Specimen: memory (CD45RO+) T cells sorted from blood. The clonotype originates from a woman younger than 35 in good health.

The CDR3: CASSLGTALHF. DNA of the CDR3: TGTGCCAGCAGCTTGGGGACGGCCCTGCATTTT. The rearrangement links TRBV7-9 to TRBJ1-5; possible D gene TRBD1, 5 bases. The CDR3 consists of 11 residues. Trimming took 3 bases from V and 15 from J, leaving 12 bases between them. Germline CDR1 is SEHNR and CDR2 is FQNEAQ (reference sequence).